A single sample gave rise to the 26 T cell receptor beta chains below, sequenced in a study of CD8 T cells in ankylosing spondylitis. TCRdb fed the 5' RACE reads into MiXCR, producing one record per CDR3 protein. The repertoire includes 36,000 or so distinct CDR3 sequences, about 11% of them detected once, and around 21% sits in the top ten. The source material was synovial fluid, either unsorted or a sorted T cell fraction (not recorded which). These TCRs come from a male donor with ankylosing spondylitis.

This clonotype was counted ten times or more. The V call is TRBV5-6, the J call TRBJ2-1, with a weak D call TRBD2 (6 bases). Germline V CDR1 and CDR2: SGHDT, YYEEEE. The CDR3 has 14 residues. The germline V and J ends were trimmed by 1 base and 7 bases, with 12 bases remaining between them. The CDR3 DNA follows: TGTGCCAGCAGCTTGTCTTGGGGGAGGAATGAGCAGTTCTTC. It codes for CASSLSWGRNEQFF.

This clonotype was detected a few times. The rearrangement joins TRBV7-2 to TRBJ2-1; TRBD2 matches at 9 bases. The CDR3 consists of 15 residues. CDR1 is SGHTA and CDR2 is FQGNSA in the germline V gene. The V and J ends lost 3 bases and 8 bases, in that order; junction bases with no gene match: 8. The CDR3 sequence: CASSFQRGVRDEQFF. The CDR3 DNA is TGTGCCAGCAGCTTCCAGCGGGGGGTTAGGGATGAGCAGTTCTTC.

In its sample, this clonotype ranks as medium-sized. V and J are TRBV7-9 and TRBJ2-1; possibly TRBD2 for D (6 bases). CDR1 and CDR2 from the germline V gene are SEHNR and FQNEAQ (reference sequence). This CDR3 comprises 14 residues. Trimming shortened V by 4 bases and J by 9 bases, and 16 bases separated the two germline ends. Here the CDR3 reads CASSSGASWGEQFF. The DNA for the CDR3 is TGTGCCAGCAGCTCGGGAGCCAGTTGGGGTGAGCAGTTCTTC. The full variable domain, its missing parts supplied by reference TRBV7-9 and TRBJ2-1, is DTGVSQNPRHKITKRGQNVTFRCDPISEHNRLYWYRQTLGQGPEFLTYFQNEAQLEKSRLLSDRFSAERPKGSFSTLEIQRTEQGDSAMYLCASSSGASWGEQFFGPGTRLTVL.

In this sample, this clonotype turned up a few times. The rearrangement uses TRBV18 and TRBJ2-5; unclear D gene. The CDR3 runs to 12 residues. Deletions cut 3 bases from V and 5 bases from J, with 7 bases between. Germline CDR1 is KGHSH and CDR2 is LQKENI. As DNA, the CDR3 is TGTGCCAGCTCACCCGACCGGGAGACCCAGTACTTC. Its protein product is CASSPDRETQYF.

This chain connects TRBV15 to TRBJ2-3; 9 bases are shared with TRBD1. This CDR3 has 16 residues. Germline V lookup: CDR1 LNHNV, CDR2 YYDKDF (reference sequence). V lost 3 bases and J lost 4; bases outside the gene matches: 8. The CDR3 region is CATSRDTTGGPDTQYF. The CDR3, as DNA: TGTGCCACCAGCAGGGATACGACAGGGGGTCCAGATACGCAGTATTTT.

The sample holds many counts of this clonotype. The J gene is TRBJ2-7, the V gene TRBV28; the match to TRBD2 covers 8 bases. This CDR3 contains 13 residues. The germline V gene encodes CDR1 MDHEN and CDR2 SYDVKM. With V trimmed by 3 bases and J by 3 bases, 1 base remained unmatched. DNA of the CDR3: TGTGCCAGCAGTTTTAGCGGGATCTACGAGCAGTACTTC. It translates to CASSFSGIYEQYF.

This clonotype was seen only a few times. This chain connects TRBV29-1 to TRBJ2-1, with D uncertain. The CDR3 sequence is 16 residues long. Germline V gene data show CDR1 as SQVTM and CDR2 as ANQGSEA. V gave up 6 bases and J gave up 4 bases, with 22 bases separating them. This CDR3 reads CSVSKRHDGQYNEQFF. The CDR3 region has the DNA TGCAGCGTCTCTAAGCGCCACGACGGCCAGTACAATGAGCAGTTCTTC.

This clonotype turned up a few times. J is TRBJ2-3 and V is TRBV9, with 7 nucleotides matching TRBD2. This CDR3 contains 16 residues. Per the germline V gene, CDR1 is SGDLS and CDR2 is YYNGEE. The V segment lost 3 bases and the J segment 0 bases; nucleotides outside the gene matches: 7. CDR3 sequence reads: CASSAREATSTDTQYF. The CDR3, as DNA: TGTGCCAGCAGCGCACGGGAGGCCACTAGCACAGATACGCAGTATTTT. The complete variable domain, with remaining parts taken from reference TRBV9 and TRBJ2-3, reads DSGVTQTPKHLITATGQRVTLRCSPRSGDLSVYWYQQSLDQGLQFLIQYYNGEERAKGNILERFSAQQFPDLHSELNLSSLELGDSALYFCASSAREATSTDTQYFGPGTRLTVL.

In its sample, this clonotype was seen many times. This rearrangement joins TRBV6-5 to TRBJ2-7; a possible D gene is TRBD1 (6 bases). The germline V gene encodes CDR1 MNHEY and CDR2 SVGAGI. Trimming cost V 2 bases and J 0 bases, with 8 bases left between them. This CDR3 is built from 14 residues. Here the CDR3 DNA reads TGTGCCAGCAGTTACCAGGGGAGCTCCTACGAGCAGTACTTC. It is translated as CASSYQGSSYEQYF.

This clonotype was observed a handful of times. V gene TRBV28 combines with J gene TRBJ2-7; the D is unclear. CDR1 MDHEN and CDR2 SYDVKM come from the germline V gene. CDR3 size: 12 residues. The V end was cut by 2 bases, the J end by 1 base, with 3 bases between. CDR3 in DNA: TGTGCCAGCAGTTTAGTTTCCTACGAGCAGTACTTC. Translation gives CASSLVSYEQYF.

This clonotype was picked up many times. The CDR3 loop reads CASSVGIEYYEQYF. The CDR3, as DNA: TGTGCCAGCAGCGTTGGAATAGAATACTACGAGCAGTACTTC. The chain employs TRBV5-8 and TRBJ2-7, with D unresolved. Germline V gives CDR1 SGHTS, CDR2 YDEGEE. The V and J ends lost 4 bases and 3 bases respectively, with 14 bases between them. The CDR3 extends over 14 amino acids.

Only a few counts were recorded for this clonotype. V usage is TRBV5-1 and J usage is TRBJ2-7; 9 bases line up with TRBD1. Trimming removed 6 bases from V and 3 bases from J; junction bases left unmatched: 4. Germline V gene data show CDR1 as SGHRS and CDR2 as YFSETQ. The CDR3 loop spans 13 amino acids. In nucleotides, the CDR3 is TGCGCCAGCAACGGGGGACAGGGCTACGAGCAGTACTTC. Protein sequence: CASNGGQGYEQYF.

This clonotype has just a few counts. The genes are TRBV6-5 and TRBJ2-1; D not certain. The germline gives CDR1 MNHEY, CDR2 SVGAGI. Trimming pared 4 bases from V and 6 bases from J, leaving 10 bases between. The CDR3 totals 13 residues. The CDR3 is CASSSPRANEQFF. The CDR3 DNA follows: TGTGCCAGCAGTTCTCCCCGCGCCAATGAGCAGTTCTTC.

The table lists this clonotype with a few counts. V and J are TRBV7-6 and TRBJ1-4; D gene uncertain. The CDR3 has 16 residues. Germline-derived CDR1 and CDR2 are SGHVS and FNYEAQ. Between the trimmed V and J ends, which lost 0 bases and 8 bases, there was a span of 16 bases. CDR3 residues: CASSLARIQVREKLFF. The DNA of the CDR3 is TGTGCCAGCAGCTTAGCAAGAATCCAGGTTAGGGAAAAACTGTTTTTT.

This clonotype was observed a handful of times. J is TRBJ2-7 and V is TRBV7-8, with a weak D call TRBD1 (5 bases). CDR1 SGHVS and CDR2 FQNEAQ come from the germline V gene. V lost 0 bases and J lost 9, with 12 bases in between. The CDR3 runs to 13 residues. For the CDR3, the DNA is TGTGCCAGCAGCTTAGCTGAGCTTAGGGGGCAGTACTTC. This gives the protein CASSLAELRGQYF. Full variable domain (rest looked up from reference TRBV7-8 and TRBJ2-7): GAGVSQSPRYKVAKRGQDVALRCDPISGHVSLFWYQQALGQGPEFLTYFQNEAQLDKSGLPSDRFFAERPEGSVSTLKIQRTQQEDSAVYLCASSLAELRGQYFGPGTRLTVT.

This clonotype was counted a few times. The V and J genes are TRBV5-6 and TRBJ2-1; either TRBD1 or TRBD2 may supply D (6 bases each). The CDR3 runs 14 residues. V was shortened by 5 bases and J by 10 bases, with 19 bases between the two germline ends. The V gene's germline CDR1 is SGHDT and CDR2 YYEEEE. DNA of the CDR3: TGTGCCAGCAGTCGGACGGGGGCTTCAATCGAGCAGTTCTTC. This sequence encodes CASSRTGASIEQFF.

The V and J genes are TRBV30 and TRBJ2-7; unclear D gene. V lost 5 bases to trimming and J lost 2 bases, with 10 bases between them. This CDR3 is 12 amino acids long. The germline CDR1 and CDR2 sequences are GTSNPN and SVGIG (reference sequence). CDR3: CAWGRVAYEQYF. CDR3 in DNA: TGTGCCTGGGGGCGCGTGGCCTACGAGCAGTACTTC.

Note on this clonotype: The conserved final phenylalanine or tryptophan is absent from the CDR3, which likely points to a read error. The rearrangement uses TRBV7-9 and TRBJ2-1; 11 bases are shared with TRBD2. After removal of 5 bases from V and 4 bases from J, the junction contained 4 bases not matched to a gene. The CDR3 is 15 amino acids. Germline V lookup: CDR1 SEHNR, CDR2 FQNEAQ (reference sequence). The CDR3 DNA follows: TGTGCCAGCAGCCGAAGACTAGCGGGATACAATGAGCAGTTCTTG. It codes for CASSRRLAGYNEQFL.

V is TRBV10-3 and J is TRBJ2-2; D ambiguous. V dropped 0 bases and J dropped 1 base, with 9 bases sitting between them. CDR3 length: 16 residues. In germline, CDR1 is ENHRY, CDR2 SYGVKD. The CDR3 nucleotides read TGTGCCATCAGTGAGTCGGGTCGGCTGAACACCGGGGAGCTGTTTTTT. It codes for CAISESGRLNTGELFF.

In its sample, this clonotype ranks as medium-sized. This rearrangement joins TRBV6-5 to TRBJ2-5, with TRBD1 matching 10 bases. CDR3 length equals 15 residues. After removal of 6 bases from V and 4 bases from J, the junction contained 8 bases not matched to a gene. The germline gives CDR1 MNHEY, CDR2 SVGAGI. DNA for the CDR3: TGTGCCAGCAGGTCCGGGACAGGGGAAGCAGAGACCCAGTACTTC. Amino acids: CASRSGTGEAETQYF.

Ten or more counts support this clonotype. V and J are TRBV6-6 and TRBJ1-1; D is unresolved. Germline assignment: CDR1 MNHNY and CDR2 SVGAGI (reference sequence). V shed 4 bases and J shed 6 bases, with 9 bases lying between them. The CDR3 consists of 12 residues. The CDR3 here is CASSLGRSEAFF. DNA of the CDR3: TGTGCCAGCAGTTTGGGAAGATCTGAAGCTTTCTTT.

This clonotype was seen a handful of times. The V call is TRBV11-3, the J call TRBJ2-1, with 7 nucleotides matching TRBD2. Germline trimming cut 4 bases from V and 5 bases from J; bases unmatched to any gene: 5. Germline CDR1 is SGHNT and CDR2 is YENEEA. The CDR3 consists of 14 residues. This CDR3 reads CASSSLAANNEQFF. CDR3 sequence (DNA): TGTGCCAGCAGCTCCCTAGCGGCGAACAATGAGCAGTTCTTC.

This clonotype has only a few counts. The V call is TRBV24-1, the J call TRBJ2-2, with D perhaps matching TRBD1 (6 bases). V gave up 4 bases and J gave up 0 bases, with 17 bases separating them. Per germline, CDR1 KGHDR and CDR2 SFDVKD. The CDR3 extends over 18 amino acids. CDR3: CATSDLSTGYANTGELFF. The CDR3 DNA reads as TGTGCCACCAGTGACTTGTCCACAGGGTACGCGAACACCGGGGAGCTGTTTTTT.

The rearrangement uses TRBV21-1 and TRBJ2-2; whether TRBD1, the table's D call, matches the DNA was not checked. TRBV21-1 counts as a pseudogene. The CDR3 extends over 16 amino acids. The CDR3 loop reads CASSKGNRGVSGELFF. CDR3 bases: TGTGCCAGCAGCAAAGGGAACAGGGGAGTATCCGGGGAGCTGTTTTTT.

This clonotype showed up many times. This sequence joins TRBV7-9 and TRBJ1-2; no definite D call. The V gene's germline CDR1 is SEHNR and CDR2 FQNEAQ (reference sequence). The CDR3 has 16 amino acids. Trimming shortened V by 1 base and J by 4 bases, and 16 bases separated the two germline ends. Written as DNA, the CDR3 is TGTGCCAGCAGCTTAGTATCCTACGGACTCCCCTATGGCTACACCTTC. This codes for CASSLVSYGLPYGYTF. The full variable domain, its missing parts supplied by reference TRBV7-9 and TRBJ1-2, is DTGVSQNPRHKITKRGQNVTFRCDPISEHNRLYWYRQTLGQGPEFLTYFQNEAQLEKSRLLSDRFSAERPKGSFSTLEIQRTEQGDSAMYLCASSLVSYGLPYGYTFGSGTRLTVV.

A few counts support this clonotype. CDR3 in amino acids: CASSYREGGYNEQFF. The CDR3 DNA follows: TGTGCCAGCAGTTACCGGGAGGGCGGCTACAATGAGCAGTTCTTC. The genes are TRBV6-2 or TRBV6-3 and TRBJ2-1; TRBD2 agrees at 8 bases. The CDR3 consists of 15 residues. The V gene's germline CDR1 is MNHEY and CDR2 SVGEGT. V was clipped by 2 bases and J by 3 bases; unmatched bases: 3.